This T cell receptor (beta chain) was obtained from a study of PD-1 blockade in classical Hodgkin lymphoma. Time point defined: cycle 4 day 1 (C4D1), after more than five weeks of nivolumab. Each of the patients experienced relapse following autologous stem cell transplantation, and their brentuximab vedotin exposure differed. General study findings and limits: Patients newly diagnosed and complete responders had comparable baseline diversity. No one has yet defined what causes the repertoire differences, which may be disease activity or prior therapy. Nivolumab initiated under 1 year post-ASCT led to patient exclusion.

Profiling relied on immunoSEQ multiplex PCR, and the TCRdb table lists in-frame clones only, not all of them. The sample comprises more than 85,000 clones, roughly 87% of which are singletons, and around 17% rests with the top ten. The germline V gene has CDR1 SGHVS and CDR2 FNYEAQ. The CDR3 length is 13 residues. Deletions cut 0 bases from V and 3 bases from J, with 6 bases between. This clone was counted a single time. Its antigen remains unknown. This sequence joins TRBV7-6 and TRBJ2-7, with D unresolved. The material sequenced was peripheral blood mononuclear cells (PBMCs), taken before the fourth cycle of nivolumab. The sequence was obtained from a human donor with classical Hodgkin lymphoma. The CDR3: CASSLALDYEQYF. CDR3 nucleotides: TGTGCCAGCAGCTTAGCACTGGACTACGAGCAGTACTTC. Supplemented by reference TRBV7-6 and TRBJ2-7, the full variable domain reads GAGVSQSPRYKVTKRGQDVALRCDPISGHVSLYWYRQALGQGPEFLTYFNYEAQQDKSGLPNDRFSAERPEGSISTLTIQRTEQRDSAMYRCASSLALDYEQYFGPGTRLTVT.